A selection of T cell receptor beta chains follows, all from one sample in a study of lymphopenia after photon versus proton radiotherapy. Clones were read by immunoSEQ multiplex PCR, and TCRdb kept only the in-frame ones, dropping some. Of more than 70,000 clones listed, about four fifths are singletons. Sequencing was performed on peripheral blood, taken from a patient treated with proton-based radiotherapy. The receptors shown here come from a man in his 60s with pancreatic cancer. Each CDR3 is given with its conserved first and last residue. D genes are given only for firm matches. Some rows have no size entry. The others give once, few or many, or a class for an expanded clone.

CDR3 length	clone size	V gene	J gene	D gene	CDR3 protein	CDR3 DNA
18	once	TRBV9	TRBJ2-7	TRBD1	CASSLQVQGPFTNDLQYF	TGTGCCAGCAGCCTCCAAGTACAGGGGCCTTTTACTAACGACTTACAGTACTTC
16	-	TRBV4-1	TRBJ1-4	-	CASSQVLRGNNEKLFF	TGCGCCAGCAGCCAAGTGCTCAGGGGAAACAATGAAAAACTGTTTTTT
12	-	TRBV28	TRBJ1-2	-	CASRIRAYGYTF	TGTGCCAGCAGAATCCGGGCCTATGGCTACACCTTC
16	-	TRBV27	TRBJ2-3	-	CASSLSKPAGTDTQYF	TGTGCCAGCAGTTTATCGAAACCAGCGGGCACAGATACGCAGTATTTT
16	once	TRBV28	TRBJ1-4	-	CASSHRDFATNEKLFF	TGTGCCAGCAGTCACAGGGATTTCGCAACTAATGAAAAACTGTTTTTT
14	once	TRBV5-6	TRBJ2-5	-	CASSPRVETETQYF	TGTGCCAGCAGCCCAAGGGTGGAGACGGAGACCCAGTACTTC
11	-	TRBV6-1	TRBJ2-4	-	CASSEGTVKYF	TGTGCCAGCAGTGAAGGGACGGTTAAGTACTTC
15	-	TRBV7-3	TRBJ1-3	-	CASSLNRYSGNTIYF	TGTGCCAGCAGCTTAAACCGTTACTCTGGAAACACCATATATTTT
15	-	TRBV11-2	TRBJ2-1	TRBD2	CASSLVLRLANEQFF	TGTGCCAGCAGCTTAGTGTTAAGACTAGCCAATGAGCAGTTCTTC
13	once	TRBV7-2	TRBJ2-2	-	CASSASGTGELFF	TGTGCCAGCAGCGCAAGCGGTACCGGGGAGCTGTTTTTT
15	-	TRBV5-4	TRBJ2-5	TRBD2	CASSNLAGGLGTQYF	TGTGCCAGCAGCAACCTAGCGGGTGGGTTAGGGACCCAGTACTTC
15	-	TRBV11-2	TRBJ1-5	-	CASSLNPGSNQPQHF	TGTGCCAGCAGCTTAAACCCAGGGAGCAATCAGCCCCAGCATTTT
13	-	TRBV5-1	TRBJ2-7	-	CASSPDVPSRGYF	TGCGCCAGCAGCCCGGACGTCCCCTCTAGAGGGTACTTC
11	-	TRBV13	TRBJ2-1	-	CASSFQSEQFF	TGTGCCAGCAGCTTCCAATCTGAGCAGTTCTTC
14	-	TRBV5-5	TRBJ1-3	-	CASSLDRAGNTIYF	TGTGCCAGCAGCTTGGACAGGGCTGGAAACACCATATATTTT
17	-	TRBV7-8	TRBJ2-1	TRBD2	CASSLVGTSGRANEQFF	TGTGCCAGCAGCTTAGTGGGGACTAGCGGGAGGGCGAATGAGCAGTTCTTC
16	-	TRBV14	TRBJ2-1	-	CASSRWSGSSYNEQFF	TGTGCCAGCAGCCGTTGGAGTGGTAGCTCCTACAATGAGCAGTTCTTC
14	-	TRBV10-2	TRBJ2-3	TRBD2	CASRTSGDTDTQYF	TGCGCCAGTAGGACTAGCGGGGATACAGATACGCAGTATTTT
16	-	TRBV28	TRBJ1-2	TRBD1	CASSSPYRGSNYGYTF	TGTGCCAGCAGTTCCCCCTACAGGGGTTCGAACTATGGCTACACCTTC
15	-	TRBV5-4	TRBJ2-2	TRBD1	CASSNGQGAPGELFF	TGTGCCAGCAGCAACGGACAGGGGGCGCCCGGGGAGCTGTTTTTT
14	-	TRBV25-1	TRBJ2-7	-	CASSEHRGGQWQYF	TGTGCCAGCAGTGAGCATAGGGGTGGTCAATGGCAGTACTTC
15	-	TRBV4-1	TRBJ2-7	TRBD1	CASSQDPQGAREQYF	TGCGCCAGCAGCCAAGATCCGCAGGGGGCTCGGGAGCAGTACTTC
12	-	TRBV5-1	TRBJ1-2	-	CASSSQFYGYTF	TGCGCCAGCAGCTCTCAATTCTATGGCTACACCTTC
11	many	TRBV28	TRBJ2-7	-	CASSFSGEQYF	TGTGCCAGCAGTTTTAGCGGCGAGCAGTACTTC
18	-	TRBV6-1	TRBJ2-3	-	CASSEARVVGGSTDTQYF	TGTGCCAGCAGTGAAGCGCGAGTCGTAGGGGGTAGCACAGATACGCAGTATTTT
17	-	TRBV7-2	TRBJ2-2	TRBD2	CASSQDGRKGNTGELFF	TGTGCCAGCAGCCAGGACGGGAGGAAGGGGAACACCGGGGAGCTGTTTTTT
11	-	TRBV20-1	TRBJ2-5	-	CSARVPGTQYF	TGCAGTGCTAGGGTCCCGGGGACCCAGTACTTC
15	-	TRBV11-1	TRBJ2-5	TRBD1	CASSLVTGGTETQYF	TGTGCCAGCAGCTTAGTGACAGGGGGAACGGAGACCCAGTACTTC
13	-	TRBV28	TRBJ1-4	-	CASSLAHNEKLFF	TGTGCCAGCAGTTTGGCTCACAATGAAAAACTGTTTTTT
12	-	TRBV28	TRBJ2-7	-	CASRGTTYEQYF	TGTGCCAGCAGAGGTACTACCTACGAGCAGTACTTC
12	-	TRBV29-1	TRBJ1-2	TRBD1	CSVGQGSYGYTF	TGCAGCGTTGGACAGGGCAGCTATGGCTACACCTTC
13	-	TRBV5-1	TRBJ2-5	-	CASSLSLLETQYF	TGCGCCAGCAGCTTGAGTCTCCTTGAGACCCAGTACTTC
15	-	TRBV9	TRBJ1-1	-	CASSVEAFSNTEAFF	TGTGCCAGCAGCGTAGAAGCTTTCTCGAACACTGAAGCTTTCTTT
10	-	TRBV20-1	TRBJ2-3	-	CSAPRDTQYF	TGCAGTGCCCCTCGAGATACGCAGTATTTT
15	-	TRBV11-3	TRBJ1-4	-	CASSHRRIHGEKLFF	TGTGCCAGCAGCCATCGACGCATACATGGTGAAAAACTGTTTTTT
18	-	TRBV7-3	TRBJ2-1	-	CASSLTLGWGRNYNEQFF	TGTGCCAGCAGCTTAACCCTGGGGTGGGGGAGAAACTACAATGAGCAGTTCTTC
15	few	TRBV19	TRBJ2-7	TRBD1	CASRVADRGIYEQYF	TGTGCCAGTAGAGTAGCTGACAGGGGAATTTACGAGCAGTACTTC
17	-	TRBV7-8	TRBJ2-3	-	CASSLEAAGTYTDTQYF	TGTGCCAGCAGCTTAGAGGCGGCGGGAACTTACACAGATACGCAGTATTTT
11	medium-sized	TRBV6-1	TRBJ1-1	-	CASSGATEAFF	TGTGCCAGCAGTGGGGCCACTGAAGCTTTCTTT
11	-	TRBV28	TRBJ1-5	-	CASSRGEPQHF	TGTGCCAGCTCCCGGGGAGAGCCCCAGCATTTT
15	-	TRBV18	TRBJ2-7	TRBD2	CASSQGPGGGYEQYF	TGTGCCAGCTCCCAGGGACCCGGGGGGGGCTACGAGCAGTACTTC
11	-	TRBV14	TRBJ2-1	-	CASSQTNEQFF	TGTGCCAGCAGCCAAACCAATGAGCAGTTCTTC
15	-	TRBV4-1	TRBJ2-1	-	CASSQAQAPDNEQFF	TGCGCCAGCAGCCAAGCCCAGGCCCCTGACAATGAGCAGTTCTTC
15	-	TRBV5-1	TRBJ2-7	TRBD2	CASSLLGGSSYEQYF	TGCGCCAGCAGCTTGCTCGGGGGGAGCTCCTACGAGCAGTACTTC
15	few	TRBV27	TRBJ2-1	-	CASSLLGDRKNEQFF	TGTGCCAGCAGTTTATTGGGTGACAGAAAAAATGAGCAGTTCTTC
16	-	TRBV5-1	TRBJ2-3	-	CASSRQVLPSTDTQYF	TGCGCCAGCAGCCGACAGGTTTTGCCTAGCACAGATACGCAGTATTTT